The 16 T cell receptor beta chains presented below share a single source sample, sequenced in a study of cytotoxic CD8 clonotypes in ibrutinib-treated CLL. Repertoires were generated with immunoSEQ multiplex PCR, while TCRdb's copy carries only in-frame clones and drops some. The sample records roughly 170,000 clones, approximately 80% being singletons. The sample consisted of PBMCs, taken after 24 months of ibrutinib treatment. These receptors came from a human donor with chronic lymphocytic leukemia.

The chain carries TRBV7-2 and TRBJ1-6; D gene uncertain. CDR1 and CDR2 (germline): SGHTA, FQGNSA. V was shortened by 6 bases and J by 0 bases, with 12 bases between the two germline ends. The CDR3 runs to 16 residues. CDR3 protein: CASRVQPNSYNSPLHF. CDR3 DNA: TGTGCCAGCAGAGTACAGCCGAACTCCTATAATTCACCCCTCCACTTT.

This chain joins TRBV9 and TRBJ2-5; the D is unclear. V lost 2 bases and J lost 2, with 13 bases in between. Germline CDR1 SGDLS, CDR2 YYNGEE. CDR3 length equals 15 residues. The CDR3 is CASSVSAVGQETQYF. CDR3 bases: TGTGCCAGCAGCGTTTCTGCGGTTGGGCAAGAGACCCAGTACTTC.

This chain connects TRBV6-5 to TRBJ2-2, with TRBD2 matching over 7 bases. Trimming cost V 0 bases and J 3 bases; bases outside gene matches: 4. The CDR3 has 16 amino acids. CDR1 is MNHEY and CDR2 is SVGAGI in the germline V gene. The CDR3 region is CASSYSSGTHTGELFF. CDR3 coding DNA: TGTGCCAGCAGTTACTCAAGCGGGACCCACACCGGGGAGCTGTTTTTT.

The chain links TRBV29-1 to TRBJ2-2; D may be TRBD2 (6 bases). Per the germline V gene, CDR1 is SQVTM and CDR2 is ANQGSEA. Between the trimmed V and J ends, which lost 8 bases and 6 bases, there was a span of 19 bases. The CDR3 runs to 14 residues. The CDR3: CSTRESGEAGELFF. The CDR3 DNA sequence: TGCAGCACCCGCGAGTCGGGAGAGGCCGGGGAGCTGTTTTTT.

The rearrangement links TRBV15 to TRBJ2-6; D ambiguous. The V end was cut by 5 bases, the J end by 0 bases, with 8 bases between. Germline values: CDR1 LNHNV, CDR2 YYDKDF (reference sequence). The CDR3 consists of 15 residues. CDR3 nucleotide sequence: TGTGCCACCAGCGGAAGCATCTCTGGGGCCAACGTCCTGACTTTC. Amino acids: CATSGSISGANVLTF.

V usage is TRBV19 and J usage is TRBJ1-3; weak D call: TRBD1 (6 bases). Germline loops: CDR1 LNHDA, CDR2 SQIVND (reference sequence). This CDR3 contains 14 residues. The V and J ends lost 6 bases and 2 bases respectively, with 11 bases between them. In DNA, the CDR3 is TGTGCCAGTAGAGCCCCAGGGGCTGGAAACACCATATATTTT. This gives the protein CASRAPGAGNTIYF.

V gene TRBV11-2 combines with J gene TRBJ2-2; D gene uncertain. In germline, CDR1 is SGHAT, CDR2 FQNNGV. The CDR3 sequence is 14 residues long. V was clipped by 1 base and J by 4 bases, with 7 bases between them. Here the CDR3 reads CASSLAAATGELFF. In DNA, the CDR3 is TGTGCCAGCAGCTTAGCGGCAGCCACCGGGGAGCTGTTTTTT.

J is TRBJ1-2 and V is TRBV19, with 7 bases fitting TRBD1. The germline CDR1 and CDR2 sequences are LNHDA and SQIVND (reference sequence). Trimming cost V 9 bases and J 2 bases; bases outside gene matches: 9. The length of the CDR3 is 14 residues. CDR3 region: CARKQGEGNYGYTF. The CDR3 DNA reads TGTGCCAGAAAGCAGGGGGAAGGGAACTATGGCTACACCTTC.

The rearrangement uses TRBV5-1 and TRBJ2-7, with 16 bases matching TRBD2. CDR1 SGHRS and CDR2 YFSETQ come from the germline V gene. V shed 4 bases, J shed 4 bases, and the junction held 8 bases outside the gene matches. The CDR3 is 17 amino acids. CDR3 amino acids: CASSRGTSGRAEYEQYF. In DNA form, the CDR3 reads TGCGCCAGCAGCCGTGGGACTAGCGGGAGGGCCGAGTACGAGCAGTACTTC.

The rearrangement joins TRBV5-1 to TRBJ2-5, with 7 bases lining up with TRBD1. CDR1 SGHRS and CDR2 YFSETQ come from the germline V gene. This CDR3 region has 15 residues. J was trimmed by 5 bases and V by 4 bases; bases with no gene match: 11. CDR3 sequence reads: CASSVMGTEQETQYF. In DNA form, the CDR3 reads TGCGCCAGCAGCGTTATGGGGACAGAACAGGAGACCCAGTACTTC.

This clone has a handful of counts. The CDR3 spells CASSWGTADTQYF. The DNA for the CDR3 is TGTGCCAGCAGCTGGGGAACAGCGGATACGCAGTATTTT. This chain uses TRBV7-9 with TRBJ2-3; D gene ambiguous. The CDR3 has 13 residues. Trimming removed 4 bases from V and 6 bases from J, with 11 bases in between. CDR1 and CDR2 from the germline V gene are SEHNR and FQNEAQ (reference sequence).

The chain joins TRBV11-2 to TRBJ1-6, with 8 bases fitting TRBD1. Germline CDR1 reads SGHAT; CDR2 reads FQNNGV. J gave up 14 bases and V 5 bases, and 17 bases lay outside the gene matches. This CDR3 contains 16 residues. As DNA, the CDR3 is TGTGCCAGCAGCCGAGCGACAGGGGATCTATGGAAGGCCCTCCACTTT. Encoded protein: CASSRATGDLWKALHF.

The genes are TRBV7-2 and TRBJ2-2; 14 bases agree with TRBD2. The CDR3 consists of 16 residues. Germline values: CDR1 SGHTA, CDR2 FQGNSA. Trimming took 5 bases from V and 8 from J; bases not matched to a gene: 7. CDR3 loop: CASSRGTSGSRGELFF. The DNA for the CDR3 is TGTGCCAGCAGCCGCGGGACTAGCGGGAGTCGTGGGGAGCTGTTTTTT.

The chain is built from TRBV18 and TRBJ2-7; TRBD2 is a possible D gene (6 bases). This CDR3 is 13 amino acids long. Trimming shortened V by 4 bases and J by 0 bases, and 7 bases separated the two germline ends. The germline V gene has CDR1 KGHSH and CDR2 LQKENI. The CDR3 sequence is CASSRRDSYEQYF. CDR3 nucleotide sequence: TGTGCCAGCTCACGGCGGGACTCCTACGAGCAGTACTTC.

The V and J genes are TRBV4-3 and TRBJ1-2; perhaps TRBD1 as D (6 bases). The ends were cut back, 0 bases at V and 3 bases at J, with 8 bases in the middle. Looked up from germline, CDR1 is LGHNA and CDR2 is YSLEER. This CDR3 is 14 amino acids long. CDR3 DNA: TGCGCCAGCAGCCAAGATACAGGGTACTATGGCTACACCTTC. Translation gives CASSQDTGYYGYTF.

This chain connects TRBV4-2 to TRBJ2-1; D is perhaps TRBD2 (5 bases). V gave up 0 bases and J gave up 7 bases, with 19 bases separating them. This CDR3 has 17 residues. Germline CDR1 and CDR2: LGHNA and YNFKEQ. The chain's CDR3 is CASSQDVLRNRGNEQFF. In DNA, the CDR3 is TGTGCCAGCAGCCAAGACGTCTTGCGGAATCGAGGGAATGAGCAGTTCTTC.